The clone carrying this T cell receptor (beta chain) was seen ten or more times. Clinical symptoms, serum thyroxine and TRAb, thyroid ultrasound and orbital computed tomography together formed the diagnostic basis. Isolation of PBMCs was performed on around 9.8 ml fresh peripheral blood. The record originates from a study of T cells in Graves' hyperthyroidism and ophthalmopathy. For the study at large: Pretreatment peripheral blood was obtained at initial diagnosis.

The TCR beta CDR3 regions underwent amplification using RNA transcripts as the source. The HTBI primer set was used in a first-round RT-PCR of the TCR CDR3. TCRdb processed the multiplex PCR reads anew with MiXCR; each CDR3 protein has one entry. Of about 420,000 distinct CDR3 sequences in the sample, approximately 13% were seen once. Sequences were obtained from blood. The TCR was taken from a woman aged 18-29 years with Graves' hyperthyroidism.

The CDR3 DNA reads as TGTGCCAGCAGCCCAGGGACTAGCGGGGGGAATGAGCAGTTCTTC. Encoded protein: CASSPGTSGGNEQFF. The chain employs TRBV7-9 and TRBJ2-1; 15 nucleotides agree with TRBD2. Trimming took 5 bases from V and 7 from J; bases not matched to a gene: 3. The germline V gene encodes CDR1 SEHNR and CDR2 FQNEAQ (reference sequence). There are 15 residues in the CDR3.